These 13 T cell receptor beta chains were sequenced from one sample in a study of cytotoxic CD8 clonotypes in ibrutinib-treated CLL. Libraries were prepared by immunoSEQ multiplex PCR; TCRdb keeps only in-frame clonotypes and omits some of them. This table holds about 130,000 clones, 80% to 90% found once. Here the sequenced sample was PBMCs, taken after 24 months of ibrutinib treatment. The receptors here all came from a human donor with chronic lymphocytic leukemia.

The gene calls are TRBV7-9 and TRBJ2-2; maybe TRBD1 (6 bases). This CDR3 has 18 amino acids. Between the trimmed V and J ends, which lost 4 bases and 5 bases, there was a span of 23 bases. Germline V gene lookup returns CDR1 SEHNR and CDR2 FQNEAQ (reference sequence). Here the CDR3 reads CASSYLERGKRSTGELFF. DNA for the CDR3: TGTGCCAGCAGCTATTTAGAGAGGGGGAAGCGTTCGACCGGGGAGCTGTTTTTT.

The chain carries TRBV28 and TRBJ1-2; maybe TRBD1 (6 bases). The CDR3 is made up of 15 amino acids. Trimming left V 5 bases short and J 8 bases short, with 21 bases between. Germline V gene lookup returns CDR1 MDHEN and CDR2 SYDVKM. The CDR3 here is CASSSPSSGEWGYTF. The CDR3 DNA reads TGTGCCAGCAGTAGCCCTAGCTCAGGGGAATGGGGCTACACCTTC.

The chain combines TRBV27 with TRBJ2-5; 7 bases are shared with TRBD1. J lost 5 bases, V lost 0 bases, and 18 bases had no gene match. Per germline, CDR1 MNHEY and CDR2 SMNVEV (reference sequence). The CDR3 loop spans 19 amino acids. The CDR3 loop is CASSLSRLVQHRGWETQYF. For the CDR3, the DNA is TGTGCCAGCAGTTTATCGCGGTTAGTCCAGCACAGGGGCTGGGAGACCCAGTACTTC.

CDR3 in DNA: TGTGCCAGCAGCCCAGACAGGGGGGGCGAAAAACTGTTTTTT. Translating it yields CASSPDRGGEKLFF. The chain couples TRBV7-2 to TRBJ1-4, with 9 bases that match TRBD1. The ends lost 5 bases at V and 8 bases at J; junction bases unmatched: 6. CDR1 SGHTA and CDR2 FQGNSA come from the germline V gene. The CDR3 totals 14 residues.

The chain employs TRBV9 and TRBJ2-1, with TRBD1 as a possible D gene (5 bases). V lost 1 base to trimming and J lost 3 bases, with 14 bases between them. CDR1 SGDLS and CDR2 YYNGEE come from the germline V gene. The CDR3 loop spans 16 amino acids. CDR3 nucleotides: TGTGCCAGCAGCGTAACGGTCCAGGGCGGCTACAATGAGCAGTTCTTC. This codes for CASSVTVQGGYNEQFF.

The CDR3 sequence: CASSLLQNTEAFF. DNA for the CDR3: TGTGCCAGCAGCCTATTACAGAACACTGAAGCTTTCTTT. The rearrangement joins TRBV6-6 to TRBJ1-1; the D is unclear. Germline values: CDR1 MNHNY, CDR2 SVGAGI (reference sequence). The CDR3 contains 13 residues. The V end was cut by 6 bases, the J end by 1 base, with 9 bases between.

The chain has TRBV9 and TRBJ2-1; unclear D gene. The CDR3 length is 13 residues. From germline, CDR1 is SGDLS and CDR2 YYNGEE. Trimming took off 0 bases at V and 7 bases at J, with 8 bases between the two ends. The CDR3 reads CASSVELRNEQFF. CDR3 bases: TGTGCCAGCAGCGTAGAACTACGAAATGAGCAGTTCTTC.

The chain is built from TRBV28 and TRBJ1-1; 7 bases are a match to TRBD1. From germline, CDR1 is MDHEN and CDR2 SYDVKM. This CDR3 is built from 14 residues. V was clipped by 6 bases and J by 6 bases; unmatched bases: 10. The CDR3 protein is CASRPDRAHPEAFF. For the CDR3, the DNA is TGTGCCAGCAGACCAGACAGGGCGCACCCTGAAGCTTTCTTT. Complete variable domain (other parts from reference TRBV28 and TRBJ1-1): DVKVTQSSRYLVKRTGEKVFLECVQDMDHENMFWYRQDPGLGLRLIYFSYDVKMKEKGDIPEGYSVSREKKERFSLILESASTNQTSMYLCASRPDRAHPEAFFGQGTRLTVV.

The rearrangement joins TRBV9 to TRBJ2-1; 8 bases are shared with TRBD2. V trimming: 3 bases; J trimming: 7 bases; junction bases outside the gene matches: 21. The length of the CDR3 is 19 residues. Germline loops: CDR1 SGDLS, CDR2 YYNGEE. For the CDR3, the DNA is TGTGCCAGCAGCGCTTACCTGTACCTAGCGGGTGGTTGGGAGAATGAGCAGTTCTTC. It yields the protein CASSAYLYLAGGWENEQFF.

The V gene is TRBV7-2, the J gene TRBJ2-7, with 12 bases that match TRBD2. This CDR3 has 13 residues. From germline, CDR1 is SGHTA and CDR2 FQGNSA. CDR3 coding DNA: TGTGCTTCCGGACTAGCGGGGTCCTACGAGCAGTACTTC. It translates to CASGLAGSYEQYF.

This sequence joins TRBV25-1 and TRBJ1-2; D call uncertain. The ends were cut back, 5 bases at V and 8 bases at J, with 15 bases in the middle. Germline CDR1 MGHDK, CDR2 SYGVNS. The CDR3 runs 13 residues. CDR3 sequence reads: CASSPGLLGGYTF. For the CDR3, the DNA is TGTGCCAGCAGTCCCGGGCTTCTCGGGGGCTACACCTTC.

The V and J genes are TRBV9 and TRBJ2-5, with D tentatively TRBD1 or TRBD2 (5 bases each). There are 16 residues in the CDR3. Germline V gene lookup returns CDR1 SGDLS and CDR2 YYNGEE. Trimming shortened V by 3 bases and J by 5 bases, and 20 bases separated the two germline ends. CDR3: CASSGGGRPLQETQYF. The CDR3 DNA reads as TGTGCCAGCAGCGGTGGGGGACGACCCCTCCAGGAGACCCAGTACTTC.

The rearrangement uses TRBV19 and TRBJ2-3; 7 bases fit TRBD2. There are 15 residues in the CDR3. The ends lost 4 bases at V and 1 base at J; junction bases unmatched: 5. Germline V gives CDR1 LNHDA, CDR2 SQIVND (reference sequence). The CDR3 loop reads CASSNGLGGTDTQYF. CDR3 in DNA: TGTGCCAGTAGTAACGGACTAGGAGGCACAGATACGCAGTATTTT. The whole variable domain, filled in from reference TRBV19 and TRBJ2-3, reads DGGITQSPKYLFRKEGQNVTLSCEQNLNHDAMYWYRQDPGQGLRLIYYSQIVNDFQKGDIAEGYSVSREKKESFPLTVTSAQKNPTAFYLCASSNGLGGTDTQYFGPGTRLTVL.